These 3 T cell receptor beta chains were sequenced from one sample in a study of blood T cell repertoires in COVID-19. Only in-frame clones appear in the TCRdb table, and some are missing; sequencing was by immunoSEQ multiplex PCR. The sample lists hundreds of thousands of clones, around 84% occurring once. Sequencing was performed on PBMCs or T cells enriched from blood (not recorded which). Every receptor here comes from a woman in her forties or fifties who had recovered from COVID-19.

The V gene is TRBV5-1, the J gene TRBJ2-3; 7 bases are a match to TRBD2. CDR3 size: 16 residues. Looked up from germline, CDR1 is SGHRS and CDR2 is YFSETQ. Trimming took 1 base from V and 4 from J; bases not matched to a gene: 9. The CDR3 reads CASSLIGAGVPDTQYF. The CDR3 region has the DNA TGCGCCAGCAGCTTGATAGGGGCGGGGGTCCCAGATACGCAGTATTTT.

The chain carries TRBV15 and TRBJ2-1, with 8 bases that match TRBD2. This CDR3 contains 16 residues. V lost 2 bases to trimming and J lost 5 bases; unmatched junction nucleotides: 8. Germline loops: CDR1 LNHNV, CDR2 YYDKDF (reference sequence). The CDR3 DNA is TGTGCCACCAGCAGAACAGCGGGAGCGGGTAACAATGAGCAGTTCTTC. This translates into CATSRTAGAGNNEQFF.

The V and J genes are TRBV7-9 and TRBJ2-7, with 9 bases matching TRBD1. This CDR3 comprises 16 residues. J lost 2 bases, V lost 5 bases, and 10 bases had no gene match. Germline V lookup: CDR1 SEHNR, CDR2 FQNEAQ (reference sequence). The CDR3 DNA reads as TGTGCCAGCAGCCCCCCCTGGGGACAGGGTCCCTACGAGCAGTACTTC. Amino acid sequence: CASSPPWGQGPYEQYF.